The 16 T cell receptor beta chains listed next were all sequenced from one sample in a study of cytomegalovirus exposure and HLA in healthy donors. The PCR was carried out with 60 Vbeta primers and 13 Jbeta primers. Only in-frame clones appear in the TCRdb table, and some are missing; sequencing was by immunoSEQ multiplex PCR. The repertoire holds approximately 150,000 clones, with around 77% as singletons. Sequencing input: PBMCs. The receptors originated from a woman in her 30s in good health and CMV-seronegative.

The J gene is TRBJ2-5, the V gene TRBV18; D remains ambiguous. The CDR3 is 14 amino acids. Per germline, CDR1 KGHSH and CDR2 LQKENI. V dropped 2 bases and J dropped 1 base, with 8 bases sitting between them. As DNA, the CDR3 is TGTGCCAGCTCACCAGATCAGGCCCAAGAGACCCAGTACTTC. Translation gives CASSPDQAQETQYF.

The chain is built from TRBV10-3 and TRBJ2-5; perhaps TRBD1 as D (6 bases). CDR1 and CDR2 from the germline V gene are ENHRY and SYGVKD. Trimming removed 2 bases at V and 1 base at J, with 17 bases between. The CDR3 is made up of 17 amino acids. The CDR3 DNA sequence: TGTGCCATCAGTGAGGAGAGGGCAGGGGCCTCCCAAGAGACCCAGTACTTC. Translated, it gives CAISEERAGASQETQYF.

This rearrangement joins TRBV7-9 to TRBJ2-1; D unresolved. The CDR3 loop spans 14 amino acids. Deletions cut 5 bases from V and 4 bases from J, with 12 bases between. Germline V CDR1 and CDR2: SEHNR, FQNEAQ (reference sequence). Written as DNA, the CDR3 is TGTGCCAGCAGCCTAAGTCGCGGTTACAATGAGCAGTTCTTC. Amino acids: CASSLSRGYNEQFF.

The CDR3 region has the DNA TGTGCCAGCAGCCAGGGGCGGGAGAGCACAGATACGCAGTATTTT. It translates to CASSQGRESTDTQYF. The chain couples TRBV5-8 to TRBJ2-3; possibly TRBD2 for D (7 bases). The CDR3 totals 15 residues. Trimming shortened V by 4 bases and J by 0 bases, and 12 bases separated the two germline ends. Germline V CDR1 and CDR2: SGHTS, YDEGEE. Supplemented by reference TRBV5-8 and TRBJ2-3, the full variable domain reads EAGVTQSPTHLIKTRGQQATLRCSPISGHTSVYWYQQALGLGLQFLLWYDEGEERNRGNFPPRFSGRQFPNYSSELNVNALELEDSALYLCASSQGRESTDTQYFGPGTRLTVL.

The chain carries TRBV18 and TRBJ1-1, with TRBD1 matching over 7 bases. This CDR3 has 16 amino acids. With 4 bases clipped from V and 0 bases from J, the junction kept 8 bases outside the gene matches. Germline loops: CDR1 KGHSH, CDR2 LQKENI. CDR3 region: CASSLGAGGLNTEAFF. The CDR3 DNA is TGTGCCAGCTCACTAGGGGCAGGGGGACTGAACACTGAAGCTTTCTTT.

This clone has a handful of counts. This chain connects TRBV19 to TRBJ2-1; D is undetermined. Germline assignment: CDR1 LNHDA and CDR2 SQIVND (reference sequence). Trimming stripped 5 bases from V and 0 bases from J, with 8 bases between. CDR3 length equals 14 residues. CDR3 coding DNA: TGTGCCAGTAGTTTCTTTAGCTCCTACAATGAGCAGTTCTTC. It specifies CASSFFSSYNEQFF.

The chain links TRBV29-1 to TRBJ1-2; 12 nucleotides line up with TRBD1. The germline gives CDR1 SQVTM, CDR2 ANQGSEA. Trimming cost V 0 bases and J 8 bases; bases outside gene matches: 10. The CDR3 runs to 16 residues. CDR3 residues: CSVEDRRGQGAGGYTF. The CDR3 nucleotides are TGCAGCGTTGAAGATAGGCGGGGACAGGGGGCAGGAGGCTACACCTTC.

V and J are TRBV20-1 and TRBJ2-1; D remains ambiguous. Germline V gene data show CDR1 as DFQATT and CDR2 as SNEGSKA (reference sequence). This CDR3 spans 11 amino acids. The CDR3 is CNFRVFNEQFF. The CDR3 bases are TGCAATTTCCGGGTCTTCAATGAGCAGTTCTTC.

The chain couples TRBV28 to TRBJ1-2; a possible D gene is TRBD1 (5 bases). The germline V gene has CDR1 MDHEN and CDR2 SYDVKM. V gave up 8 bases and J gave up 2 bases, with 21 bases separating them. This CDR3 has 16 residues. In DNA, the CDR3 is TGTGCCAGCGAAGTCCAAGGTGGGGCAGGAAACTATGGCTACACCTTC. Translated: CASEVQGGAGNYGYTF.

The chain carries TRBV27 and TRBJ2-7, with 11 bases lining up with TRBD2. Germline trimming cut 4 bases from V and 7 bases from J; bases unmatched to any gene: 6. This CDR3 comprises 14 residues. Germline V gene lookup returns CDR1 MNHEY and CDR2 SMNVEV (reference sequence). The CDR3 reads CASSSSGRLREQYF. CDR3 bases: TGTGCCAGCAGTTCTAGCGGGAGGTTGAGAGAGCAGTACTTC.

CDR3 sequence (DNA): TGTGCCAGCAGCTGGGGACAGGTCGACGAGCAGTACTTC. This translates into CASSWGQVDEQYF. This chain joins TRBV7-9 and TRBJ2-7; the match to TRBD1 covers 8 bases. CDR1 and CDR2 from the germline V gene are SEHNR and FQNEAQ (reference sequence). The CDR3 sequence is 13 residues long. With 4 bases clipped from V and 5 bases from J, the junction kept 4 bases outside the gene matches.

V is TRBV27 and J is TRBJ1-5; 8 positions match TRBD1. CDR1 is MNHEY, CDR2 SMNVEV, per germline (reference sequence). The CDR3 length is 17 residues. Losses at the gene ends were 5 bases for V and 3 bases for J; bases not matched to a gene: 12. Here the CDR3 DNA reads TGTGCCAGCAGTACTCGGACAGGGACGAGAAACAATCAGCCCCAGCATTTT. It is translated as CASSTRTGTRNNQPQHF.

This chain joins TRBV5-1 and TRBJ1-2; D is perhaps TRBD1 (5 bases). Germline V gene sequence: CDR1 SGHRS, CDR2 YFSETQ. Trimming removed 5 bases from V and 0 bases from J, with 17 bases in between. This CDR3 region has 16 residues. The CDR3 nucleotides read TGCGCCAGCAGAGGGTCAGGGCCCTCGCCTAACTATGGCTACACCTTC. Its translation is CASRGSGPSPNYGYTF.

This rearrangement joins TRBV4-2 to TRBJ2-7; 7 bases fit TRBD1. Germline CDR1 and CDR2: LGHNA and YNFKEQ. The trim removed 1 base at V and 1 base at J, leaving 4 bases unmatched. The CDR3 loop spans 15 amino acids. The CDR3 spells CASSQGHRGSYEQYF. DNA of the CDR3: TGTGCCAGCAGCCAAGGCCACAGGGGATCCTACGAGCAGTACTTC.

V and J are TRBV5-4 and TRBJ2-7, with 10 bases fitting TRBD2. This CDR3 contains 16 residues. Trimming took 3 bases from V and 0 from J; bases not matched to a gene: 6. Germline values: CDR1 SGHNT, CDR2 YYREEE (reference sequence). The CDR3 bases are TGTGCCAGCAGCTCTAGCGGGAGAGTTGACTCCTACGAGCAGTACTTC. It translates to CASSSSGRVDSYEQYF.

This chain uses TRBV7-2 with TRBJ2-7, with D maybe TRBD2 (6 bases). The CDR3 runs to 15 residues. V gave up 5 bases and J gave up 2 bases, with 16 bases separating them. Germline values: CDR1 SGHTA, CDR2 FQGNSA. The CDR3 spells CASSESGGLAYEQYF. In nucleotides, the CDR3 is TGTGCCAGCAGCGAATCTGGGGGACTCGCCTACGAGCAGTACTTC. Looking up the rest from reference TRBV7-2 and TRBJ2-7 gives the full variable domain: GAGVSQSPSNKVTEKGKDVELRCDPISGHTALYWYRQSLGQGLEFLIYFQGNSAPDKSGLPSDRFSAERTGGSVSTLTIQRTQQEDSAVYLCASSESGGLAYEQYFGPGTRLTVT.